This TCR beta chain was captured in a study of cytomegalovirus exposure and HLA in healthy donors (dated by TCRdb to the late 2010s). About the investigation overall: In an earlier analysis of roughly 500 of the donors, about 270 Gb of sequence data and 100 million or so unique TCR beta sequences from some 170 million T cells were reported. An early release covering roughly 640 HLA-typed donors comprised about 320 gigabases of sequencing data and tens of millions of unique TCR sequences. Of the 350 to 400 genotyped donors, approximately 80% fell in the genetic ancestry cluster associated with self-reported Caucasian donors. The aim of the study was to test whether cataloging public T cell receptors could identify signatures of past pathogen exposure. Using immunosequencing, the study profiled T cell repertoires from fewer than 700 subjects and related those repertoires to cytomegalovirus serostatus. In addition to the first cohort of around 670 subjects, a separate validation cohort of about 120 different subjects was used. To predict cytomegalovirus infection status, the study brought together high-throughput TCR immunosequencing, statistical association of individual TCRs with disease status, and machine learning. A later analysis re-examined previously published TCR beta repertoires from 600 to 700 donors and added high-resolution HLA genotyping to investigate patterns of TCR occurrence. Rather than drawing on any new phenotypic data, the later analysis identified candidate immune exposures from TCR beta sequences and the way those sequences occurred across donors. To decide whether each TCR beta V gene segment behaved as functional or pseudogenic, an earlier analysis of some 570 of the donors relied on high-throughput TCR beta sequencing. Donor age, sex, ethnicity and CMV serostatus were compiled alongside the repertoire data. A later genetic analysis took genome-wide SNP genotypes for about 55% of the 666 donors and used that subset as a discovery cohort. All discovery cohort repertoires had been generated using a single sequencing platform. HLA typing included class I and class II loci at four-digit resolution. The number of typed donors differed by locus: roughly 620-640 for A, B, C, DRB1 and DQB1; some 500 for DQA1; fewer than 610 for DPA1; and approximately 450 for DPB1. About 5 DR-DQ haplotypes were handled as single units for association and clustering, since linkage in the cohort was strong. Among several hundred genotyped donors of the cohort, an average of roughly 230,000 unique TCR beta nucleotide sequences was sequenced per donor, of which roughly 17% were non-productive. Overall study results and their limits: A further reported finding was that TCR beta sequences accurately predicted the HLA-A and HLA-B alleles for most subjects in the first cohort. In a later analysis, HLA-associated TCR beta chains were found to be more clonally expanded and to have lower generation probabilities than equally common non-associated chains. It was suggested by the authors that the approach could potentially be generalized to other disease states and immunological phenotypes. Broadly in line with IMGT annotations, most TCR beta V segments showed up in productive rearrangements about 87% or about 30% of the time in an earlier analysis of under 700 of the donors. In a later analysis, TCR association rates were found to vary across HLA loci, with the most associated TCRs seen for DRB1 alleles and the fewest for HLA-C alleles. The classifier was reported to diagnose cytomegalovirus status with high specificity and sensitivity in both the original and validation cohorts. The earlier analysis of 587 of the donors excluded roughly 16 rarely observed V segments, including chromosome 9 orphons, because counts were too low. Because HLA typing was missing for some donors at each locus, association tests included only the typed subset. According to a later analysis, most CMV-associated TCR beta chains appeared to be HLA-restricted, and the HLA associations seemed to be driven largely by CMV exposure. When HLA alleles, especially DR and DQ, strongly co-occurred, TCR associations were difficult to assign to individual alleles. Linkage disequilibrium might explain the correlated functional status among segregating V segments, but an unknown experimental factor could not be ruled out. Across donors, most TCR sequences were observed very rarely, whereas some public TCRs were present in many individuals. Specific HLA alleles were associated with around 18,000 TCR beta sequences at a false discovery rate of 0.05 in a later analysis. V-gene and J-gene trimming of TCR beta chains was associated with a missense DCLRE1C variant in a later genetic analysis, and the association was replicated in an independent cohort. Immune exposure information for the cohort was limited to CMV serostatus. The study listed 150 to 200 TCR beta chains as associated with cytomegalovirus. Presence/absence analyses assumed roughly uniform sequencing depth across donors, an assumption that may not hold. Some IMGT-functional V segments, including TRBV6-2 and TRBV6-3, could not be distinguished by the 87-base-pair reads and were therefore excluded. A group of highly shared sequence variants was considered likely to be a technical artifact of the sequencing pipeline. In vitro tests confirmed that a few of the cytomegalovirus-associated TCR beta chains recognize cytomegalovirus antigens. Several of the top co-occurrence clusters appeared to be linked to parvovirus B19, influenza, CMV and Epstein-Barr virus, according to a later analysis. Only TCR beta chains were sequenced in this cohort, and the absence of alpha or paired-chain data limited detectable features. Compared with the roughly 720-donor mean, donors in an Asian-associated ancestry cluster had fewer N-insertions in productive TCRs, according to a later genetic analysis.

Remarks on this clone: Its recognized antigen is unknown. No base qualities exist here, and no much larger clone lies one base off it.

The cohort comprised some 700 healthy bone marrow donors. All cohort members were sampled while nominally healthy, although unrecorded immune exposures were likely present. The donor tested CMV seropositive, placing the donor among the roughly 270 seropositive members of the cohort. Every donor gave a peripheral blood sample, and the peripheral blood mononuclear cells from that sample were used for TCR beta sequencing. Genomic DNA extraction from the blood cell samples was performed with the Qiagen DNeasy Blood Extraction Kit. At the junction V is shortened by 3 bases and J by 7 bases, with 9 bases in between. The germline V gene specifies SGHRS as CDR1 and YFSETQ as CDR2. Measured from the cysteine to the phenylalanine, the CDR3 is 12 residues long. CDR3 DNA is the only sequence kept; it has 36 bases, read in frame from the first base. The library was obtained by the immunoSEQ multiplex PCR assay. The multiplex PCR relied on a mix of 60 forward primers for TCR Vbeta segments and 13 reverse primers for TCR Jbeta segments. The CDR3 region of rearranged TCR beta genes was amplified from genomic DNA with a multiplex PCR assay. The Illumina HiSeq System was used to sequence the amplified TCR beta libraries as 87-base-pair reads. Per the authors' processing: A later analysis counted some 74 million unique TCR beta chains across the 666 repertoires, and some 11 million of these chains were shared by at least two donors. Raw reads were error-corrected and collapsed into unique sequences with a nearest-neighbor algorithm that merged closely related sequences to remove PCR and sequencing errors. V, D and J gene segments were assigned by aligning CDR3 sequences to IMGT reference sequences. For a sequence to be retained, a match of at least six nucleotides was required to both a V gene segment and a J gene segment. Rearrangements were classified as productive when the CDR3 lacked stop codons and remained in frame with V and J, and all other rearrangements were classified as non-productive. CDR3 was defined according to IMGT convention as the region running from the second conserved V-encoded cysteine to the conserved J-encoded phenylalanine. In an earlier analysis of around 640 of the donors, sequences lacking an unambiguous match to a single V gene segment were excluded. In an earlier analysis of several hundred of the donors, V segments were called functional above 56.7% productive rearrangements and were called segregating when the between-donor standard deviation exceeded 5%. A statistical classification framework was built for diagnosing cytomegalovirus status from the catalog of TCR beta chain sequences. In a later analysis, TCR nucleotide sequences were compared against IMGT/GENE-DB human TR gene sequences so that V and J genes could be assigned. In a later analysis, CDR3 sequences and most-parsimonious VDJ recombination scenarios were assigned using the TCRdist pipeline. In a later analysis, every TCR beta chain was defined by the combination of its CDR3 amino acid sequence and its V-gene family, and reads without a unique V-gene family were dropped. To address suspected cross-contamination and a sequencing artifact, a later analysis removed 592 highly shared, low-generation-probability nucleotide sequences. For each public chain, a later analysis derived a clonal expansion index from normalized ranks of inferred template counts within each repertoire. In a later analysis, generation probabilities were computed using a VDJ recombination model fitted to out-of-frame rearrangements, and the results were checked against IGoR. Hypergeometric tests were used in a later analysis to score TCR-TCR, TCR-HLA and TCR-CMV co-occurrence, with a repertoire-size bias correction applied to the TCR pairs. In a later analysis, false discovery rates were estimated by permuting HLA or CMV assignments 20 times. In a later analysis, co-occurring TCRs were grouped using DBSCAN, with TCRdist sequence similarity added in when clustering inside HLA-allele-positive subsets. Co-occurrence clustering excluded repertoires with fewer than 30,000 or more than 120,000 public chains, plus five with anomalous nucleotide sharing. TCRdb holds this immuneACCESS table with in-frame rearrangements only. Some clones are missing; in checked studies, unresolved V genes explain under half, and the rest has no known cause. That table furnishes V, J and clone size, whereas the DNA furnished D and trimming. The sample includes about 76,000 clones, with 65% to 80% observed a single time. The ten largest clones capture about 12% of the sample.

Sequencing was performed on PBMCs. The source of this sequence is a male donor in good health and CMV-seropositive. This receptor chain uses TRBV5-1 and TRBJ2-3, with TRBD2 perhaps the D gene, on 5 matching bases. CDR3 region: CASSSTGNTQYF. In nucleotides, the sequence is TGCGCCAGCAGCTCCACCGGGAATACGCAGTATTTT.